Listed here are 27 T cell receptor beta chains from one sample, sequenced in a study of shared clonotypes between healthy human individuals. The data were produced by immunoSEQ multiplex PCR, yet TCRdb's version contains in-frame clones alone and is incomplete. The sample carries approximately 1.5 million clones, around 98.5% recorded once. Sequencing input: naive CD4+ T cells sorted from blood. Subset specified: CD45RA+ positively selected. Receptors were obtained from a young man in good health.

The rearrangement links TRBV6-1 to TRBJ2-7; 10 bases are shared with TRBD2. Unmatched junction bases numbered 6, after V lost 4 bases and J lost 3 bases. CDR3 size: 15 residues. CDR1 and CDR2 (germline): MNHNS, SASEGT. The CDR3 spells CASSVSLAGHYEQYF. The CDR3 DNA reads TGTGCCAGCAGTGTCTCACTAGCGGGACACTACGAGCAGTACTTC.

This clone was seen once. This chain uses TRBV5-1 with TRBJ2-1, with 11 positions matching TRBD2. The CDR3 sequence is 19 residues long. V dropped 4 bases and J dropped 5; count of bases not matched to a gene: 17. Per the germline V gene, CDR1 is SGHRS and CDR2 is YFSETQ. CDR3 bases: TGCGCCAGCAGCCGAGGTACGGGACTAGCGGTATCAACCGACAATGAGCAGTTCTTC. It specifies CASSRGTGLAVSTDNEQFF.

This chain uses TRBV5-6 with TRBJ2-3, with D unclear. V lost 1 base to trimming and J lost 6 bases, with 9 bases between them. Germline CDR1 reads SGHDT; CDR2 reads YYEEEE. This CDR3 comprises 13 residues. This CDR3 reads CASSLYGPDTQYF. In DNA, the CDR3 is TGTGCCAGCAGCTTGTACGGGCCGGATACGCAGTATTTT.

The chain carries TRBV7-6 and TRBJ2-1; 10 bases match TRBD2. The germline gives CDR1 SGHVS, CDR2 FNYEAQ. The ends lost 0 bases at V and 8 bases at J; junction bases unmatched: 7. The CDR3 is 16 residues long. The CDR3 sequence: CASSLAPPAGGYEQFF. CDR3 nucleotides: TGTGCCAGCAGCTTAGCCCCCCCAGCGGGAGGGTATGAGCAGTTCTTC.

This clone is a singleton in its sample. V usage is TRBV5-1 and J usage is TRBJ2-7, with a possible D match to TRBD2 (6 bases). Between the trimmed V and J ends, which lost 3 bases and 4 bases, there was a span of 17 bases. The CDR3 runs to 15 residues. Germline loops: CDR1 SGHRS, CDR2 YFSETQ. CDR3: CASSSGLSGRYEQYF. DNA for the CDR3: TGCGCCAGCAGCTCGGGACTTTCGGGGAGGTACGAGCAGTACTTC.

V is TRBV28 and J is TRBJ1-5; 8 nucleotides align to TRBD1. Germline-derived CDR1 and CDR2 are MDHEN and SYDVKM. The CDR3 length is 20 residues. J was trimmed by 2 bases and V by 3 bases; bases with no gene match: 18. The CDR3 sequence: CASSFYGGRGRVWRNQPQHF. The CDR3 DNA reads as TGTGCCAGCAGTTTTTACGGGGGCAGGGGGCGAGTATGGCGCAATCAGCCCCAGCATTTT.

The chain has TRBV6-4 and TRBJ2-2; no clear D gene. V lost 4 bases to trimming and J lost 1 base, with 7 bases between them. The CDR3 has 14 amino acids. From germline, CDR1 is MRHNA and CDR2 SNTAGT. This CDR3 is CASSALGNTGELFF. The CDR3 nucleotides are TGTGCCAGCAGTGCCCTAGGGAACACCGGGGAGCTGTTTTTT.

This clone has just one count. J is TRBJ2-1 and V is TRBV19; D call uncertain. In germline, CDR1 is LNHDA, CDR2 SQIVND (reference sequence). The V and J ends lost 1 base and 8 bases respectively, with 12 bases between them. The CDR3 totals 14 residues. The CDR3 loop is CASSIGDSIDEQFF. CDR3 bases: TGTGCCAGTAGTATAGGAGATAGCATCGATGAGCAGTTCTTC.

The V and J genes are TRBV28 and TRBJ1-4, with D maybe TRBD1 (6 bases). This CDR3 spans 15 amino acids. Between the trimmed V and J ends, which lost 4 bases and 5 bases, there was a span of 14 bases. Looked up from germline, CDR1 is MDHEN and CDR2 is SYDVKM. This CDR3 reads CASSSWTVTNEKLFF. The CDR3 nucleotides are TGTGCCAGCAGTTCCTGGACAGTCACGAATGAAAAACTGTTTTTT.

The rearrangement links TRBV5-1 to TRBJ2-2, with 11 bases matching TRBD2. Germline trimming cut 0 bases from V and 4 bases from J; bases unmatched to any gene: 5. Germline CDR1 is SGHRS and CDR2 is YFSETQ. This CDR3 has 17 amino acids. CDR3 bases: TGCGCCAGCAGCTTGGGCCTAGCGGGAGGTTTCACCGGGGAGCTGTTTTTT. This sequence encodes CASSLGLAGGFTGELFF.

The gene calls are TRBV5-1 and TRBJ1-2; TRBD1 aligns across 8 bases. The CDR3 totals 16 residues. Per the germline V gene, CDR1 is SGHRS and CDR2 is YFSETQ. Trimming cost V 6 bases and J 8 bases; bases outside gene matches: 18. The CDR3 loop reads CASTITPGGGPGGYTF. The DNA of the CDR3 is TGCGCCAGCACCATCACCCCAGGGGGCGGCCCGGGGGGCTACACCTTC.

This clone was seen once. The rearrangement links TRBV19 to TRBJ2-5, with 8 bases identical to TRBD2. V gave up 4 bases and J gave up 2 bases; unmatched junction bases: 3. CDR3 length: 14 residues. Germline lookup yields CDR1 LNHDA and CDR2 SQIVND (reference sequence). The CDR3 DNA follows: TGTGCCAGTAGTAGACCGGGAGGGCAAGAGACCCAGTACTTC. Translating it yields CASSRPGGQETQYF.

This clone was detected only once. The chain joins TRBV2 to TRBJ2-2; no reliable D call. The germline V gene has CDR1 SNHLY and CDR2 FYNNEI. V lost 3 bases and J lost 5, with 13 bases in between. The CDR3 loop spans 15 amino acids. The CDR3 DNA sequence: TGTGCCAGCAGTGACAAGGGTCTGAGAACCGGGGAGCTGTTTTTT. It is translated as CASSDKGLRTGELFF.

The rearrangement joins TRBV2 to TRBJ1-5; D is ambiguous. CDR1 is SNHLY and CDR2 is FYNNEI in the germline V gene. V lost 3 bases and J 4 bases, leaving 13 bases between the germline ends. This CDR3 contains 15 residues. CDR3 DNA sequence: TGTGCCAGCAGTGACGGGCCTTTTCCTAATCAGCCCCAGCATTTT. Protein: CASSDGPFPNQPQHF.

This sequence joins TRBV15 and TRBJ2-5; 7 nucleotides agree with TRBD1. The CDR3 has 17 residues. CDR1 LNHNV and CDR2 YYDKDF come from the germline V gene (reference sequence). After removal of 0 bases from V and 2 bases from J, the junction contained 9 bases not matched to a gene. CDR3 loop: CATSRDPVGGVQETQYF. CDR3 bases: TGTGCCACCAGCAGAGACCCGGTAGGGGGCGTACAAGAGACCCAGTACTTC. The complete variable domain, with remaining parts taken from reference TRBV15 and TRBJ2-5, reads DAMVIQNPRYQVTQFGKPVTLSCSQTLNHNVMYWYQQKSSQAPKLLFHYYDKDFNNEADTPDNFQSRRPNTSFCFLDIRSPGLGDTAMYLCATSRDPVGGVQETQYFGPGTRLLVL.

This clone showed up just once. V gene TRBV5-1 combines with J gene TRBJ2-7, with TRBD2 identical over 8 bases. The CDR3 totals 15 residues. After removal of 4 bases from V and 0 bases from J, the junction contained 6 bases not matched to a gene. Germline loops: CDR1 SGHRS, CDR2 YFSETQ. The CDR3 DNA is TGCGCCAGCAGCCCCGGTGGGACTAGCTCCTACGAGCAGTACTTC. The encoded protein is CASSPGGTSSYEQYF.

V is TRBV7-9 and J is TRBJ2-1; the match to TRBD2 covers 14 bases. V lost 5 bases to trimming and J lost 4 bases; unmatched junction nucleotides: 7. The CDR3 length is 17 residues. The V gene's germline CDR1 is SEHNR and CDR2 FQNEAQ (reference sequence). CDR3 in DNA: TGTGCCAGCAGCCGGGGGGGACTAGCGGGAGCTTACAATGAGCAGTTCTTC. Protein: CASSRGGLAGAYNEQFF.

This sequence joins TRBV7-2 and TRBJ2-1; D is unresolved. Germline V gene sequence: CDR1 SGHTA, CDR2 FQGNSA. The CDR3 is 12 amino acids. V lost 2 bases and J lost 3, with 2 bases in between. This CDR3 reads CASSLFYNEQFF. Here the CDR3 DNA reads TGTGCCAGCAGCTTATTCTACAATGAGCAGTTCTTC.

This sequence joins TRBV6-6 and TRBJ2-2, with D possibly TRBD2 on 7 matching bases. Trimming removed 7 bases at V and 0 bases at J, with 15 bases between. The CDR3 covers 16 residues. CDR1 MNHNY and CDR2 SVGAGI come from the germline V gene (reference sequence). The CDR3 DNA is TGTGCCAGCATAGGCGGGGGCCGAACGAACACCGGGGAGCTGTTTTTT. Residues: CASIGGGRTNTGELFF.

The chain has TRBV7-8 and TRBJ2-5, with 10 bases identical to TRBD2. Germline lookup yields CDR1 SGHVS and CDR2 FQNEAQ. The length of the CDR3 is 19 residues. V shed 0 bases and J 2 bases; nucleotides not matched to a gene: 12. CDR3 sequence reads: CASSLAWFRSGRGQETQYF. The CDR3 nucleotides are TGTGCCAGCAGCTTAGCCTGGTTCCGGAGCGGGAGGGGGCAAGAGACCCAGTACTTC.

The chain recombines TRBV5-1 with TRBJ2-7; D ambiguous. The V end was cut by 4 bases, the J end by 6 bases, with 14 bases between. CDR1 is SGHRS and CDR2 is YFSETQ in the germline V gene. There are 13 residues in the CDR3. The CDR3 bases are TGCGCCAGCAGCGCCGCTGTAGGATCCGAGCAGTACTTC. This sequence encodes CASSAAVGSEQYF.

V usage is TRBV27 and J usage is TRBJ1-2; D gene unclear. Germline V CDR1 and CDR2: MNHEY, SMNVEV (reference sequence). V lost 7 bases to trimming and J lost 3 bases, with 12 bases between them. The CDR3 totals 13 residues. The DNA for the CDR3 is TGTGCCAGCAAAAGTACGAGAGACTATGGCTACACCTTC. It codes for CASKSTRDYGYTF.

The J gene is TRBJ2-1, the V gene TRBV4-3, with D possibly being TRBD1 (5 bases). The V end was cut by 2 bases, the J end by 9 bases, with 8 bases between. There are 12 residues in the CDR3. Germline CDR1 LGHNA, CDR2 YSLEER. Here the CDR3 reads CASSQSGIEQFF. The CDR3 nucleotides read TGCGCCAGCAGCCAATCAGGGATTGAGCAGTTCTTC.

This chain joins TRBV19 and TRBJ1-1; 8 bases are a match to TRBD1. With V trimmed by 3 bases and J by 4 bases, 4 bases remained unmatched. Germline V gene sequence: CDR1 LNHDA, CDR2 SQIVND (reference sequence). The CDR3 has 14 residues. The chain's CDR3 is CASSIGTGLTEAFF. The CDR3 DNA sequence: TGTGCCAGTAGTATCGGGACAGGACTCACTGAAGCTTTCTTT.

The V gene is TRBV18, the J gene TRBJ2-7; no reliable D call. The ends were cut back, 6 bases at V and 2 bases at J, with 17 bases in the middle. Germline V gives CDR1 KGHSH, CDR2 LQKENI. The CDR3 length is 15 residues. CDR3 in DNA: TGTGCCAGCTCGCCTAAGGGCAATCCTACCTACGAGCAGTACTTC. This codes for CASSPKGNPTYEQYF.

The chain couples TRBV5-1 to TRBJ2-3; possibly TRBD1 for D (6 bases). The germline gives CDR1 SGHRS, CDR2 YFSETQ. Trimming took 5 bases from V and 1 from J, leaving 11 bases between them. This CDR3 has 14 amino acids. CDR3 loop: CASSRDTRTDTQYF. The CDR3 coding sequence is TGCGCCAGCAGTCGGGACACCCGCACAGATACGCAGTATTTT.

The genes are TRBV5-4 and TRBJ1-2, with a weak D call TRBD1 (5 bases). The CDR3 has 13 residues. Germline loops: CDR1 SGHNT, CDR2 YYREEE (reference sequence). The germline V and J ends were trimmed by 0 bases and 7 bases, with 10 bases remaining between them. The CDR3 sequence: CASSLGVGLGYTF. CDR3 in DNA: TGTGCCAGCAGCTTGGGGGTGGGGCTTGGCTACACCTTC.